This T cell receptor beta chain was retrieved from a study of metastatic and nonmetastatic thyroid tumors. In the study overall: Samples came from malignant and benign thyroid patients, and repertoires were compared across blood and tumor or nodule tissue.

Every patient was untreated before thyroid surgery. This clone showed up just once. Per the authors' pipeline: Differences in CDR3 between clinicopathological groups were drawn on to build a classifier intended to discriminate distant-metastatic papillary thyroid cancer patients. MiXCR reprocessed the PCR reads for TCRdb. V and J calls and clone size were set by TCRdb, not the authors. The repertoire holds 34,000 or so clones, with less than 20% as singletons. With 1 base removed from V and 9 bases from J, the gap between germline ends came to 15 bases. CDR1 and CDR2 (germline): GTSNPN, SVGIG (reference sequence). The CDR3 is 13 residues long.

The TCR comes from a female donor with papillary thyroid cancer or a benign thyroid nodule (not recorded which). Some clones in this sample may be carry-over from other donors' samples. The rearrangement links TRBV30 to TRBJ1-2; D is ambiguous. Sequencing input: blood. The CDR3 DNA is TGTGCCTGGAGTGCGTCATGGATAGGGCGCTACACCTTC. It encodes CAWSASWIGRYTF.